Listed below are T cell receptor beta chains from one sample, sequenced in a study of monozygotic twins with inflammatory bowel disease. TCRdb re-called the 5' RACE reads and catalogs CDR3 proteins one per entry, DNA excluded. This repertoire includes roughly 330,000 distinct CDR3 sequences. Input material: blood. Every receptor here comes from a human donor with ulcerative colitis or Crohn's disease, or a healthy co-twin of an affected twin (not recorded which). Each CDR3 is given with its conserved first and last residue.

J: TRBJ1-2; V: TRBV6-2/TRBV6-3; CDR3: CASSRTTGTNYGYTF
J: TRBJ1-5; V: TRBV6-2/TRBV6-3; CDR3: CASSKGHSNQPQHF
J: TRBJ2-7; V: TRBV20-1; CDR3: CSARVWSGTAEQYF
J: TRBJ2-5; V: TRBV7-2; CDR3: CASSSMDREGETQYF
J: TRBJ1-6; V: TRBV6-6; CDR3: CASSLGGVGSPLHF
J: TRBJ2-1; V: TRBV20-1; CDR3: CSARERDKINEQFF
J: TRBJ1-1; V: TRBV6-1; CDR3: CASSKTRSLMNTEAFF
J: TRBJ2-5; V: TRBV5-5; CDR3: CASSPQGSGETQYF
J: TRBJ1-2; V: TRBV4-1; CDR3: CASSPAQGDYGYTF
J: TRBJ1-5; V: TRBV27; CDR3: CASSLTGGSPGRRNQPQHF
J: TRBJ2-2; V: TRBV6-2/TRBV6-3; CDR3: CASSHLGAGDTGELFF
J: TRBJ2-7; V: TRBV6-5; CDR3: CASRPPGQDLPSYEQYF
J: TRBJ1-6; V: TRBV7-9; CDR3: CASSFPPGGPGNSPLHF
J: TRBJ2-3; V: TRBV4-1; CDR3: CASSQTRRTDTQYF
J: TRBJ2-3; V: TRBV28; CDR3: CASSPGAGGHTDTQYF
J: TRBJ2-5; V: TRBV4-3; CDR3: CASSQGFAGGTQYF
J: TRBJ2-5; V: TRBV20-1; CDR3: CSASAGVSETQYF